This T cell receptor beta chain was sequenced in a study of metastatic and nonmetastatic thyroid tumors. In the study overall: The comparison covered peripheral blood and tumor or nodule tissue in malignant and benign thyroid patients.

Findings and caveats of the study: It was reported that TCR beta diversity was significantly higher in malignant thyroid tumors than benign nodules, in blood and tumor.

Ahead of thyroid surgery, no patient had received treatment of any kind. In this sample, this clone turned up many times. The target antigen is unknown. Through MiXCR, TCRdb re-clonotyped the PCR reads. This repertoire shows tens of thousands of clones, roughly 25% found once; its top ten account for over 9%. The CDR3 loop spans 12 amino acids. Trimming cost V 10 bases and J 8 bases, with 15 bases left between them. CDR1 and CDR2 from the germline V gene are SGHNT and YENEEA. This receptor was identified in a female donor with papillary thyroid cancer or a benign thyroid nodule (not recorded which). Some clones in this sample may be carry-over from other donors' samples. This chain uses TRBV11-3 with TRBJ2-1; TRBD1 is a possible D gene (6 bases). The sequenced sample was blood. As DNA, the CDR3 is TGTGCCACCGCGGCAGGGGCCGATGAGCAGTTCTTC. This encodes CATAAGADEQFF.